This T cell receptor (beta chain) was recorded in a study of T cells in Graves' hyperthyroidism and ophthalmopathy. Findings of the study overall: Within blood appeared most thyroid clonotypes that had expanded above 0.001.

This CDR3 contains 14 residues. The V gene end was trimmed by 7 bases and the J gene end by 8 bases; junction bases not matched to a gene: 15. Germline lookup yields CDR1 DFQATT and CDR2 SNEGSKA (reference sequence). Uncontrolled infection, other autoimmune disease, pregnancy and lactation each barred patients from inclusion. Using around 10 ml of fresh peripheral blood, PBMCs were prepared. TCR beta CDR3 region amplification was performed from RNA transcripts. The TCR CDR3 first-round RT-PCR relied on the HTBI primer set. From the multiplex PCR reads, TCRdb called clonotypes with MiXCR, one entry per CDR3 protein. Of around 500,000 distinct CDR3 sequences listed, 16% were seen once; the top ten hold 25% to 35%. This clonotype was recorded a few times. Its target is not known.

Sequenced sample: blood. The clonotype originates from a woman in her 30s with Graves' ophthalmopathy. The genes are TRBV20-1 and TRBJ1-2; 8 positions match TRBD1. The CDR3 DNA follows: TGCAGTGACAGAGCCAAAACAGGGGGACGAGGCTACACCTTC. Amino acid sequence: CSDRAKTGGRGYTF.